Listed here is a single T cell receptor beta chain. The source of the sample is a study of T cell responses to AZD1222 COVID-19 vaccine. Germline V gives CDR1 SEHNR, CDR2 FQNEAQ (reference sequence). V lost 1 base to trimming and J lost 2 bases, with 12 bases between them. The CDR3 has 15 residues. The protocol was immunoSEQ multiplex PCR, while the TCRdb copy is restricted to in-frame clones and leaves out a portion. Counted here are roughly 120,000 clones, about 88% occurring once; the ten biggest clones make up just over 3.5%. The chain combines TRBV7-9 with TRBJ2-7; a weak D match, TRBD1 (5 bases). This clonotype was sampled from an adult who received the AZD1222 COVID-19 vaccine. The sequences come from peripheral blood, collected 28 days after the second AZD1222 dose. The DNA for the CDR3 is TGTGCCAGCAGCTTAGGGCAGGGTAGGGCCTACGAGCAGTACTTC. This encodes CASSLGQGRAYEQYF.